The TCR beta chain under discussion was sequenced for a study of blood T cell repertoires in COVID-19. About the research overall: Whether acute or convalescent, the COVID-19 samples came from the United States, Italy and Spain. From T cells, B-cell-depleted T cells, or PBMCs came the material, which was cDNA or gDNA.

How the authors handled the data: The authors estimated nucleated cell counts from reference gene primer amplification. This table comes from immunoSEQ multiplex PCR, and its TCRdb copy is limited to in-frame clones, with some not included. V and J calls and clone size follow that table, whereas D and trimming were derived from the DNA. The sample lists about 260,000 clones, 88% occurring once. The CDR3 runs 12 residues. Germline CDR1 ENHRY, CDR2 SYGVKD. Trimming took off 8 bases at V and 3 bases at J, with 11 bases between the two ends. This clonotype was obtained from a man aged 60 to 75 who had recovered from COVID-19. Specimen: peripheral blood. The genes are TRBV10-3 and TRBJ2-7; D is ambiguous. For the CDR3, the DNA is TGTGCCATCGGGTCGGCTAGCTACGAGCAGTACTTC. This codes for CAIGSASYEQYF.